Below, 4 T cell receptor beta chains from the same sample are listed, as sequenced in a study of cytomegalovirus exposure and HLA in healthy donors. The PCR used 60 Vbeta and 13 Jbeta primers. TCRdb's copy holds only in-frame clones and misses some; the assay was immunoSEQ multiplex PCR. This table holds approximately 200,000 clones, around 77% found once. Sequencing was done on a sample of PBMCs. The receptors here all came from a man aged 25 to 40 in good health and CMV-seronegative.

In its sample, this clone was seen once. The chain couples TRBV7-2 to TRBJ1-2, with a weak D call TRBD1 (6 bases). The CDR3 loop spans 15 amino acids. The V and J ends lost 3 bases and 4 bases respectively, with 15 bases between them. Germline assignment: CDR1 SGHTA and CDR2 FQGNSA. The CDR3 DNA reads as TGTGCCAGCAGCTTCCGGGACACCAACCTCTATGGCTACACCTTC. Amino acids: CASSFRDTNLYGYTF.

The chain recombines TRBV11-2 with TRBJ2-5; D might be TRBD1 (5 bases). The CDR3 spans 14 residues. The V and J ends lost 5 bases and 2 bases respectively, with 12 bases between them. From germline, CDR1 is SGHAT and CDR2 FQNNGV. CDR3 bases: TGTGCCAGCAGCCACCCTAAGGGGCAAGAGACCCAGTACTTC. This sequence encodes CASSHPKGQETQYF.

V and J are TRBV27 and TRBJ2-2; 9 nucleotides match TRBD2. V trimming: 5 bases; J trimming: 7 bases; junction bases outside the gene matches: 14. The CDR3 has 17 amino acids. Per the germline V gene, CDR1 is MNHEY and CDR2 is SMNVEV (reference sequence). The CDR3 nucleotides are TGTGCCAGCAGTCGCCGACTCCCTAGCGGGACTGGCGGGGAGCTGTTTTTT. Residues: CASSRRLPSGTGGELFF.

The V and J genes are TRBV4-1 and TRBJ2-5; the D is unclear. V gave up 4 bases and J gave up 0 bases, with 15 bases separating them. The germline V gene encodes CDR1 MGHRA and CDR2 YSYEKL. The CDR3 covers 16 residues. Here the CDR3 reads CASSPPSKTDQETQYF. Here the CDR3 DNA reads TGCGCCAGCAGCCCCCCTTCTAAAACAGACCAAGAGACCCAGTACTTC.